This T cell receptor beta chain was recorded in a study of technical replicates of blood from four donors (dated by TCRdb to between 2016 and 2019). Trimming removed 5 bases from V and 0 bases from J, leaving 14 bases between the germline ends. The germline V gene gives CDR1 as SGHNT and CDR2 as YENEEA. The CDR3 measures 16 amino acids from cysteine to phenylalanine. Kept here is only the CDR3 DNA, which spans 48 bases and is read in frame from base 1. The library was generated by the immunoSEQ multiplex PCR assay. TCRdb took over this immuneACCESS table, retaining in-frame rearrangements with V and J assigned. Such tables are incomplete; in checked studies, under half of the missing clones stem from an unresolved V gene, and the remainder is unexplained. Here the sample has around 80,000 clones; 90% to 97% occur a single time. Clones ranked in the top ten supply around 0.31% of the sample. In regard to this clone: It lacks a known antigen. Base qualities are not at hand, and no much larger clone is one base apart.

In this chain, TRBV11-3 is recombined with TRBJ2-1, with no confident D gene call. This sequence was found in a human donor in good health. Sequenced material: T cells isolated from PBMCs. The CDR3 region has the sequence CASSPHFSFSYNEQFF. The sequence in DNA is TGTGCCAGCAGCCCCCATTTCAGTTTCTCCTACAATGAGCAGTTCTTC.